One and the same sample provided the 25 T cell receptor beta chains below, sequenced in a study of shared clonotypes between healthy human individuals. Only in-frame clones appear in the TCRdb table, and some are missing; sequencing was by immunoSEQ multiplex PCR. The repertoire holds 600,000 to 700,000 clones, with around 78% as singletons. What was sequenced was memory CD4+ T cells sorted from blood. Subset noted: CD45RA-negative fraction. The source is a woman younger than 45 in good health.

The chain carries TRBV2 and TRBJ2-7; unclear D gene. Germline V lookup: CDR1 SNHLY, CDR2 FYNNEI. The CDR3 contains 13 residues. V dropped 5 bases and J dropped 3 bases, with 11 bases sitting between them. The CDR3 region has the DNA TGTGCCAGCAGTTTCCAGCCCCGCTACGAGCAGTACTTC. This encodes CASSFQPRYEQYF. Combining the CDR3 with reference TRBV2 and TRBJ2-7 gives the whole variable domain EPEVTQTPSHQVTQMGQEVILRCVPISNHLYFYWYRQILGQKVEFLVSFYNNEISEKSEIFDDQFSVERPDGSNFTLKIRSTKLEDSAMYFCASSFQPRYEQYFGPGTRLTVT.

The chain employs TRBV28 and TRBJ1-1; tentative D call: TRBD1 (5 bases). This CDR3 has 13 amino acids. CDR1 MDHEN and CDR2 SYDVKM come from the germline V gene. V was pared by 0 bases and J by 7 bases, with 9 bases between. The CDR3 protein is CASSLWDTLEAFF. The CDR3 coding sequence is TGTGCCAGCAGTTTATGGGACACGCTTGAAGCTTTCTTT. Full variable domain (missing parts from reference TRBV28 and TRBJ1-1): DVKVTQSSRYLVKRTGEKVFLECVQDMDHENMFWYRQDPGLGLRLIYFSYDVKMKEKGDIPEGYSVSREKKERFSLILESASTNQTSMYLCASSLWDTLEAFFGQGTRLTVV.

This rearrangement joins TRBV5-1 to TRBJ2-7; 8 bases are a match to TRBD2. Germline V gives CDR1 SGHRS, CDR2 YFSETQ. The junction had 7 bases not matched to a gene; V was cut back by 4 bases and J by 4 bases. The CDR3 loop spans 14 amino acids. This CDR3 reads CASSPGGAQYEQYF. CDR3 DNA sequence: TGCGCCAGCAGCCCCGGGGGGGCGCAATACGAGCAGTACTTC.

The V gene is TRBV4-1, the J gene TRBJ1-3, with 10 bases lining up with TRBD1. This CDR3 region has 16 residues. Germline V CDR1 and CDR2: MGHRA, YSYEKL. Trimming cost V 3 bases and J 1 base; bases outside gene matches: 3. CDR3 coding DNA: TGCGCCAGCAGCCAGGGGACAGGGGCTTCTGGAAACACCATATATTTT. Translating gives CASSQGTGASGNTIYF.

The chain employs TRBV5-1 and TRBJ2-7, with 8 bases identical to TRBD2. This CDR3 comprises 13 residues. Looked up from germline, CDR1 is SGHRS and CDR2 is YFSETQ. The V segment lost 4 bases and the J segment 3 bases; nucleotides outside the gene matches: 3. The chain's CDR3 is CASSPTSVYEQYF. The CDR3, as DNA: TGCGCCAGCAGCCCGACTAGCGTCTACGAGCAGTACTTC.

The chain uses TRBV5-6 and TRBJ1-2, with D perhaps matching TRBD1 (5 bases). CDR1 and CDR2 from the germline V gene are SGHDT and YYEEEE. Trimming took 1 base from V and 4 from J, leaving 11 bases between them. This CDR3 comprises 14 residues. The CDR3 region has the DNA TGTGCCAGCAGCTTGCGCAGGGCCACCTATGGCTACACCTTC. This gives the protein CASSLRRATYGYTF.

The chain combines TRBV14 with TRBJ2-7; perhaps D is TRBD1 or TRBD2 (5 bases each). The CDR3 runs 13 residues. Per the germline V gene, CDR1 is SGHDN and CDR2 is FVKESK. The germline V and J ends were trimmed by 7 bases and 2 bases, with 12 bases remaining between them. CDR3 region: CASNRDRTYEQYF. The CDR3 DNA reads as TGTGCCAGCAACCGGGACCGCACCTACGAGCAGTACTTC.

In regard to this clone: This sample also contains other DNA sequences that code for the same CDR3. The V gene is TRBV30, the J gene TRBJ1-2; D might be TRBD1 (6 bases). CDR1 is GTSNPN, CDR2 SVGIG, per germline (reference sequence). CDR3 length: 11 amino acids. V was clipped by 0 bases and J by 8 bases, with 7 bases between them. The CDR3, as DNA: TGTGCCTGGAGTGTAGGGGGAGGCTACACCTTC. Translating gives CAWSVGGGYTF.

This clone was seen a few times. The chain has TRBV28 and TRBJ1-5, with D unresolved. The ends were cut back, 5 bases at V and 5 bases at J, with 16 bases in the middle. Germline lookup yields CDR1 MDHEN and CDR2 SYDVKM. The CDR3 is made up of 15 amino acids. In nucleotides, the CDR3 is TGTGCCAGCAGTCCGGCCGGAGTACGGGATCAGCCCCAGCATTTT. Its translation: CASSPAGVRDQPQHF. The complete variable domain, with remaining parts taken from reference TRBV28 and TRBJ1-5, reads DVKVTQSSRYLVKRTGEKVFLECVQDMDHENMFWYRQDPGLGLRLIYFSYDVKMKEKGDIPEGYSVSREKKERFSLILESASTNQTSMYLCASSPAGVRDQPQHFGDGTRLSIL.

About this clone: A single base separates this from a much larger clone, so it may be a read error. At the DNA level, this CDR3 is encoded by other sequences in the same sample as well. The chain couples TRBV7-2 to TRBJ1-1, with D unclear. Germline CDR1 is SGHTA and CDR2 is FQGNSA. This CDR3 has 13 amino acids. V dropped 5 bases and J dropped 0 bases, with 7 bases sitting between them. In DNA form, the CDR3 reads TGTGCCAGCAGCCCGTACCTGAACACTGAAGCTTTCTTT. It yields the protein CASSPYLNTEAFF.

This sequence joins TRBV5-4 and TRBJ2-3; 11 bases match TRBD2. Trimming removed 3 bases from V and 1 base from J; junction bases left unmatched: 7. Germline lookup yields CDR1 SGHNT and CDR2 YYREEE (reference sequence). The CDR3 runs 17 residues. The CDR3 DNA sequence: TGTGCCAGCAGCTCCCCCCGGGGACTAGCGGGCACAGATACGCAGTATTTT. Amino acids: CASSSPRGLAGTDTQYF. Variable domain in full (rest from reference TRBV5-4 and TRBJ2-3): ETGVTQSPTHLIKTRGQQVTLRCSSQSGHNTVSWYQQALGQGPQFIFQYYREEENGRGNFPPRFSGLQFPNYSSELNVNALELDDSALYLCASSSPRGLAGTDTQYFGPGTRLTVL.

This clone has a single count. The chain combines TRBV18 with TRBJ2-2; D unresolved. From germline, CDR1 is KGHSH and CDR2 LQKENI. V shed 2 bases and J shed 7 bases, with 11 bases lying between them. CDR3 length equals 14 residues. The CDR3 nucleotides are TGTGCCAGCTCACCAGACATCCTGGGCGGGGAGCTGTTTTTT. Its translation: CASSPDILGGELFF.

This sequence joins TRBV10-3 and TRBJ1-6; 8 positions match TRBD1. The CDR3 has 14 residues. Germline CDR1 ENHRY, CDR2 SYGVKD. V was pared by 5 bases and J by 6 bases, with 3 bases of the junction left unmatched. CDR3 sequence: CAISFQGANSPLHF. CDR3 bases: TGTGCCATCAGTTTCCAGGGGGCTAATTCACCCCTCCACTTT.

CDR3 DNA: TGTGCCAGCAGTGGTTTGGGGGACGGAGCTAACTATGGCTACACCTTC. As protein: CASSGLGDGANYGYTF. This chain links TRBV6-1 with TRBJ1-2; D possibly corresponds to TRBD1 (5 bases). CDR1 and CDR2 from the germline V gene are MNHNS and SASEGT. Trimming took off 4 bases at V and 0 bases at J, with 15 bases between the two ends. The CDR3 length is 16 residues.

This rearrangement joins TRBV5-8 to TRBJ1-2; D gene ambiguous. There are 15 residues in the CDR3. Germline lookup yields CDR1 SGHTS and CDR2 YDEGEE. V was cut by 0 bases and J by 7 bases, with 16 bases left in between. CDR3 residues: CASSLETTGLGGYTF. The DNA of the CDR3 is TGTGCCAGCAGCTTGGAAACAACCGGATTGGGTGGCTACACCTTC.

The chain couples TRBV4-2 to TRBJ2-7; TRBD1 is a possible D gene (6 bases). Germline CDR1 LGHNA, CDR2 YNFKEQ. Trimming removed 5 bases at V and 3 bases at J, with 14 bases between. The CDR3 covers 14 residues. The CDR3 DNA sequence: TGTGCCAGCAGCTTGTTGGGACAAATCTACGAGCAGTACTTC. It yields the protein CASSLLGQIYEQYF.

This clone was counted only a few times. The chain combines TRBV7-8 with TRBJ1-3; no definite D call. The CDR3 runs to 14 residues. Trimming removed 4 bases at V and 0 bases at J, with 7 bases between. The germline gives CDR1 SGHVS, CDR2 FQNEAQ. The CDR3, as DNA: TGTGCCAGCAGCTGGGCAGTCTCTGGAAACACCATATATTTT. Amino acids: CASSWAVSGNTIYF.

The chain has TRBV2 and TRBJ1-2; D remains unclear. CDR3 length equals 13 residues. The V end lost 2 bases, the J end lost 6 bases, and 10 bases lay between the germline ends. Germline CDR1 reads SNHLY; CDR2 reads FYNNEI. The CDR3 loop is CASSEQVRDGYTF. The DNA of the CDR3 is TGTGCCAGCAGTGAACAGGTCCGAGATGGCTACACCTTC.

This chain connects TRBV5-8 to TRBJ1-2, with D maybe TRBD1 (5 bases). V lost 4 bases and J lost 4, with 14 bases in between. From germline, CDR1 is SGHTS and CDR2 YDEGEE. CDR3 length: 14 amino acids. CDR3 in amino acids: CASSRGRTFYGYTF. In nucleotides, the CDR3 is TGTGCCAGCAGCCGGGGACGGACTTTCTATGGCTACACCTTC.

This clone has only one observation. The chain uses TRBV2 and TRBJ1-5; D unclear. Trimming cost V 4 bases and J 7 bases, with 11 bases left between them. Germline-derived CDR1 and CDR2 are SNHLY and FYNNEI. The CDR3 contains 13 residues. CDR3 loop: CASSVQLRQPQHF. For the CDR3, the DNA is TGTGCCAGCAGTGTCCAGCTCCGGCAGCCCCAGCATTTT.

Comments on this clone: Other nucleotide sequences from this sample produce the same CDR3. The J gene is TRBJ2-1, the V gene TRBV5-1, with 7 bases lining up with TRBD1. This CDR3 region has 15 residues. Trimming at V came to 6 bases and at J to 0 bases, leaving 6 bases not matched to a gene. CDR1 and CDR2 (germline): SGHRS, YFSETQ. CDR3 DNA sequence: TGCGCCAGCACGCTCGACAGGGTCTCCTACAATGAGCAGTTCTTC. Residues: CASTLDRVSYNEQFF.

This chain links TRBV28 with TRBJ1-5; 7 nucleotides match TRBD1. This CDR3 contains 17 residues. Germline V gives CDR1 MDHEN, CDR2 SYDVKM. Losses at the gene ends were 6 bases for V and 2 bases for J; bases not matched to a gene: 13. CDR3 residues: CASRLRGLTVGNQPQHF. In DNA, the CDR3 is TGTGCCAGCAGGTTAAGGGGGCTGACAGTGGGCAATCAGCCCCAGCATTTT.

This chain links TRBV19 with TRBJ2-2; no clear D gene. CDR1 LNHDA and CDR2 SQIVND come from the germline V gene (reference sequence). V gave up 6 bases and J gave up 4 bases, with 9 bases separating them. This CDR3 comprises 13 residues. CDR3 loop: CASSPMGTGELFF. The CDR3 DNA sequence: TGTGCCAGTAGCCCAATGGGCACCGGGGAGCTGTTTTTT. Together with reference TRBV19 and TRBJ2-2, the CDR3 gives the full variable domain: DGGITQSPKYLFRKEGQNVTLSCEQNLNHDAMYWYRQDPGQGLRLIYYSQIVNDFQKGDIAEGYSVSREKKESFPLTVTSAQKNPTAFYLCASSPMGTGELFFGEGSRLTVL.

V is TRBV5-1 and J is TRBJ1-1, with 11 bases lining up with TRBD1. This CDR3 is 15 amino acids long. Germline V CDR1 and CDR2: SGHRS, YFSETQ. Trimming removed 4 bases from V and 5 bases from J; junction bases left unmatched: 7. CDR3 DNA sequence: TGCGCCAGCAGCAGCGGACAGGGGGCCGGGACTGAAGCTTTCTTT. Encoded protein: CASSSGQGAGTEAFF.

The V gene is TRBV2, the J gene TRBJ2-1; no clear D. The CDR3 is 13 residues long. Per germline, CDR1 SNHLY and CDR2 FYNNEI. Trimming pared 6 bases from V and 6 bases from J, leaving 12 bases between. The CDR3: CASRANPSNEQFF. The CDR3 bases are TGTGCCAGCAGAGCGAACCCTAGCAATGAGCAGTTCTTC.